This T cell receptor beta chain is drawn from a study of cytomegalovirus exposure and HLA in healthy donors. Broader study findings: An apparent linkage of common viral pathogens to several of the most significant clusters emerged in a later analysis.

Points on this clone: The antigen is undetermined.

Both 60 Vbeta primers and 13 Jbeta primers went into the PCR. Clones were read by immunoSEQ multiplex PCR, and TCRdb kept only the in-frame ones, dropping some. The sample gives some 70,000 clones, roughly 70% of which show up once; 14% is in the top ten. CDR1 is SGHRS and CDR2 is YFSETQ in the germline V gene. Trimming cost V 7 bases and J 8 bases, with 21 bases left between them. This CDR3 has 14 amino acids. The source of this sequence is a male donor in good health and CMV-seropositive. This rearrangement joins TRBV5-1 to TRBJ1-2, with no clear D. Sequences were obtained from PBMCs. The CDR3: CASLAFPGNFGYTF. CDR3 nucleotide sequence: TGCGCCAGCCTCGCGTTTCCAGGAAACTTCGGCTACACCTTC.